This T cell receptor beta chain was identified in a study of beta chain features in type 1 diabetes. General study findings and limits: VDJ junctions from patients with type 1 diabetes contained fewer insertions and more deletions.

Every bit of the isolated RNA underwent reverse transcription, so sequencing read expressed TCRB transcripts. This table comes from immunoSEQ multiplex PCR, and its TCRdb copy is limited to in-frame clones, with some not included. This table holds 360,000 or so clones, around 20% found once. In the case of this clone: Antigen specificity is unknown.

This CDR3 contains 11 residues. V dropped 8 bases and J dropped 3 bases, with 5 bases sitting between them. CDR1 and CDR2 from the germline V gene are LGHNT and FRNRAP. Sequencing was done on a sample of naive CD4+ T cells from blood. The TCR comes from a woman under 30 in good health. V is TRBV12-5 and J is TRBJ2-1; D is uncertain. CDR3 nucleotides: TGTGCTAGTCTCCTCTACAATGAGCAGTTCTTC. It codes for CASLLYNEQFF.